The 14 T cell receptor beta chains in this list originate from one sample, sequenced in a study of cytomegalovirus exposure and HLA in healthy donors. Sequencing used immunoSEQ multiplex PCR; TCRdb keeps in-frame clones, though not all of them. The top ten hold 0.35% to 0.45% of the sample, which has over 200,000 clones, 90% seen once. Material: PBMCs. These receptors were taken from a young woman in good health and CMV-seronegative.

A single count supports this clone. The rearrangement uses TRBV28 and TRBJ2-7; 9 bases map to TRBD1. CDR3 length: 16 amino acids. Germline values: CDR1 MDHEN, CDR2 SYDVKM. Germline trimming cut 4 bases from V and 2 bases from J; bases unmatched to any gene: 9. The CDR3 reads CASSSPGTGITYEQYV. The CDR3 bases are TGTGCCAGCAGTTCGCCCGGGACAGGGATTACCTACGAGCAGTACGTC.

The chain is built from TRBV2 and TRBJ2-5; 8 bases are a match to TRBD1. This CDR3 has 14 residues. Per germline, CDR1 SNHLY and CDR2 FYNNEI. Trimming removed 7 bases from V and 5 bases from J; junction bases left unmatched: 9. CDR3 DNA sequence: TGTGCCAGCAAGGTTTCAGGGGGCTTTGAGACCCAGTACTTC. The encoded protein is CASKVSGGFETQYF.

This clone was observed once. CDR3 region: CASSLGQGAYEQYF. The CDR3 DNA follows: TGTGCCAGCTCACTGGGACAGGGGGCCTACGAGCAGTACTTC. The chain recombines TRBV18 with TRBJ2-7, with 11 nucleotides matching TRBD1. The CDR3 sequence is 14 residues long. V lost 4 bases and J lost 2; bases outside the gene matches: 1. The germline V gene has CDR1 KGHSH and CDR2 LQKENI.

J is TRBJ2-7 and V is TRBV27; D is uncertain. Per the germline V gene, CDR1 is MNHEY and CDR2 is SMNVEV (reference sequence). V lost 9 bases, J lost 2 bases, and 8 bases lay in between. The CDR3 totals 11 residues. CDR3 coding DNA: TGTGCCAGTTCTGGCCCCTACGAGCAGTACTTC. Its protein product is CASSGPYEQYF.

The rearrangement links TRBV4-3 to TRBJ2-7; D might be TRBD1 (6 bases). V was pared by 0 bases and J by 2 bases, with 14 bases between. Germline V gene lookup returns CDR1 LGHNA and CDR2 YSLEER. The CDR3 spans 16 residues. CDR3 sequence reads: CASSQDMDSRAYEQYF. CDR3 DNA: TGCGCCAGCAGCCAAGATATGGACAGCCGAGCCTACGAGCAGTACTTC.

V and J are TRBV6-5 and TRBJ1-6; TRBD1 agrees at 10 bases. Trimming cost V 0 bases and J 7 bases; bases outside gene matches: 3. The CDR3 covers 16 residues. Germline lookup yields CDR1 MNHEY and CDR2 SVGAGI. The CDR3 spells CASSYSTGQGNSPLHF. The CDR3 DNA sequence: TGTGCCAGCAGTTACTCTACGGGACAGGGGAATTCACCCCTCCACTTT.

The chain employs TRBV15 and TRBJ2-2, with 8 bases identical to TRBD2. The ends lost 3 bases at V and 0 bases at J; junction bases unmatched: 0. CDR1 is LNHNV, CDR2 YYDKDF, per germline (reference sequence). The CDR3 spans 15 residues. The CDR3 sequence: CATSSGGANTGELFF. CDR3 DNA: TGTGCCACCAGCAGCGGGGGGGCGAACACCGGGGAGCTGTTTTTT. The full variable domain, completed using reference TRBV15 and TRBJ2-2, is DAMVIQNPRYQVTQFGKPVTLSCSQTLNHNVMYWYQQKSSQAPKLLFHYYDKDFNNEADTPDNFQSRRPNTSFCFLDIRSPGLGDTAMYLCATSSGGANTGELFFGEGSRLTVL.

This chain connects TRBV10-2 to TRBJ2-7, with D unclear. V lost 8 bases and J lost 6, with 8 bases in between. Germline V gives CDR1 WSHSY, CDR2 SAAADI. The CDR3 totals 10 residues. CDR3: CASSFPEQYF. CDR3 nucleotide sequence: TGCGCCAGCTCCTTTCCCGAGCAGTACTTC.

This clone was detected a few times. The chain employs TRBV14 and TRBJ2-1; 14 bases map to TRBD2. V trimming: 4 bases; J trimming: 3 bases; junction bases outside the gene matches: 2. This CDR3 region has 16 residues. CDR1 is SGHDN, CDR2 FVKESK, per germline. CDR3 loop: CASSPGLAGGYNEQFF. The CDR3 DNA follows: TGTGCCAGCAGCCCTGGACTAGCGGGGGGCTACAATGAGCAGTTCTTC.

The rearrangement uses TRBV27 and TRBJ2-7; TRBD1 might be the D (5 bases). The germline V gene encodes CDR1 MNHEY and CDR2 SMNVEV (reference sequence). The germline V and J ends were trimmed by 5 bases and 3 bases, with 14 bases remaining between them. CDR3 size: 14 residues. The CDR3 protein is CASSPRTRDYEQYF. As DNA, the CDR3 is TGTGCCAGCAGTCCGCGGACACGAGACTACGAGCAGTACTTC.

The J gene is TRBJ2-7, the V gene TRBV5-1, with 9 bases identical to TRBD1. The J segment lost 1 base and the V segment lost 2 bases, leaving 4 bases of the junction unmatched. This CDR3 contains 15 residues. Germline V lookup: CDR1 SGHRS, CDR2 YFSETQ. This chain's CDR3 is CASSFPGTGSYEQYV. As DNA, the CDR3 is TGCGCCAGCAGCTTCCCCGGGACAGGGTCCTACGAGCAGTACGTC.

The chain carries TRBV4-3 and TRBJ2-7, with 9 positions matching TRBD1. The V segment lost 1 base and the J segment 5 bases; nucleotides outside the gene matches: 9. CDR3 length equals 16 residues. Per germline, CDR1 LGHNA and CDR2 YSLEER. CDR3 residues: CASSQVLGGQGHEQYF. CDR3 bases: TGCGCCAGCAGCCAAGTTCTCGGGGGACAGGGCCACGAGCAGTACTTC.

The rearrangement links TRBV28 to TRBJ1-2; D remains ambiguous. The CDR3 is made up of 13 amino acids. Trimming left V 6 bases short and J 8 bases short, with 16 bases between. CDR1 and CDR2 (germline): MDHEN, SYDVKM. DNA for the CDR3: TGTGCCAGCAGCCCCGACTCAGAACCAGGCTACACCTTC. Protein product: CASSPDSEPGYTF.

The chain couples TRBV6-5 to TRBJ2-1; TRBD2 aligns across 8 bases. The CDR3 has 16 residues. Germline CDR1 and CDR2: MNHEY and SVGAGI. Losses at the gene ends were 2 bases for V and 1 base for J; bases not matched to a gene: 4. The DNA of the CDR3 is TGTGCCAGCAGTTACGGCGGGGGGAGGTCCTACAATGAGCAGTTCTTC. Translated, it gives CASSYGGGRSYNEQFF.